Listed below are T cell receptor beta chains from one sample, sequenced in a study of response to subunit inactivated influenza vaccine. TCRdb reprocessed the RT-PCR reads via MiXCR and lists one record per CDR3 protein. The profile shows over 150,000 distinct CDR3 sequences, 9.5% to 13% of them singletons. The sequenced sample was non-naive T cells sorted from PBMCs, obtained 45 days after vaccination. These receptors were collected from a man between 50 and 59 years old who received an inactivated influenza vaccine. CDR3s include the opening cysteine and the closing phenylalanine or tryptophan.

V	J	CDR3
TRBV20-1	TRBJ2-7	CSARGQGDSYEQYF
TRBV5-1	TRBJ2-2	CASSLMTPGNGELFF
TRBV5-1	TRBJ1-1	CASSDRDSFMNTEAFF
TRBV29-1	TRBJ2-7	CSVVGTAFPEQYF
TRBV4-3	TRBJ1-2	CASSLTGTGYTF
TRBV29-1	TRBJ2-1	CSVDTSGAGNEQFF
TRBV4-1	TRBJ2-7	CASSQEGGPSYEQYF
TRBV9	TRBJ1-2	CASSVEGNAGYTF
TRBV14	TRBJ2-3	CASSRGGAGRYTQYF
TRBV5-1	TRBJ1-2	CASSLAGEGTYGYTF
TRBV28	TRBJ2-1	CASSGRDRRYNEQFF
TRBV20-1	TRBJ2-5	CSARDTETVQETQYF
TRBV16	TRBJ1-3	CASSQMAARGNTIYF
TRBV12-3/TRBV12-4	TRBJ2-5	CASRSHSGTSGPQETQYF
TRBV5-1	TRBJ2-5	CASSTTARETQYF
TRBV10-3	TRBJ2-5	CAISGTVAQETQYF
TRBV12-3/TRBV12-4	TRBJ1-1	CASSLDSVTTEAFF
TRBV5-1	TRBJ2-3	CASSLLQGVPDTQYF
TRBV10-3	TRBJ2-5	CAIAQGVGETQYF
TRBV6-2/TRBV6-3	TRBJ2-7	CASSYVSLEQYF
TRBV6-2/TRBV6-3	TRBJ2-3	CASRPVAGGMNTDTQYF
TRBV11-3	TRBJ2-1	CASSRAGGNEQFF
TRBV7-9	TRBJ2-1	CASSSGQGPNEQFF
TRBV6-2/TRBV6-3	TRBJ2-7	CASSLTLSTSGRNSYEQYF
TRBV19	TRBJ2-1	CASSPTGGQPYNEQFF
TRBV5-1	TRBJ1-2	CASSQLQGALYGYTF
TRBV7-3	TRBJ2-7	CASSPRSGVRDEQYF
TRBV18	TRBJ2-2	CASSPLGTPVTGELFF
TRBV19	TRBJ2-1	CASSIQASGTYNEQFF
TRBV6-1	TRBJ1-4	CASSRDRGDEKLFF
TRBV6-2/TRBV6-3	TRBJ1-3	CASRSTGRNTIYF
TRBV18	TRBJ2-3	CASSPRVELSAQYF
TRBV24-1	TRBJ2-5	CATSDLTGAGETQYF
TRBV5-5	TRBJ2-7	CASSLEYSYEQYF
TRBV6-2/TRBV6-3	TRBJ1-1	CASSVRGRDTEAIF
TRBV20-1	TRBJ2-7	CSAQTPSGGEQYF
TRBV12-3/TRBV12-4	TRBJ2-1	CASSFAWDGNEQFF
TRBV20-1	TRBJ2-3	CSARDRLAGGLSTDTQYF
TRBV27	TRBJ2-7	CASSLAGANYEQYF
TRBV10-2	TRBJ2-5	CASSDGRLSTQETQYF
TRBV7-2	TRBJ2-1	CASSEAASGSSYNEQFF
TRBV25-1	TRBJ2-1	CASSEYPTDSGPTYNEQFF
TRBV4-2	TRBJ2-1	CASSHGGTSGGNEQFF
TRBV24-1	TRBJ2-1	CATSDRRLSIYNEQFF
TRBV15	TRBJ1-2	CATSGRQGRANYGYTF
TRBV11-2	TRBJ2-7	CASGRLAGAREQYF
TRBV24-1	TRBJ2-3	CATSARGGRDTQYF
TRBV6-5	TRBJ2-3	CASSYLGLASEGDTQYF
TRBV7-9	TRBJ2-3	CASSKVSTDTQYF
TRBV7-9	TRBJ2-7	CASSSYQGAFHEQYF
TRBV29-1	TRBJ2-1	CSAGASSYNEQFF